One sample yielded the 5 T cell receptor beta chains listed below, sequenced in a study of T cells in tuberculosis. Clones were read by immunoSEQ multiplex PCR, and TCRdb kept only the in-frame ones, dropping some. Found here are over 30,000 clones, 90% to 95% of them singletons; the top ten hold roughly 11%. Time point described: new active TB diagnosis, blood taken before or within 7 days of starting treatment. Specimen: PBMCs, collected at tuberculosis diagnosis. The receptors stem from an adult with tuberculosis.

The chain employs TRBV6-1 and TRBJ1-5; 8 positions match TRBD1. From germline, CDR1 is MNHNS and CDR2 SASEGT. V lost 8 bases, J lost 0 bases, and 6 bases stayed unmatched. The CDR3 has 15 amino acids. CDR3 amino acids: CASRTGTYSNQPQHF. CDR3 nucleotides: TGTGCCAGCCGGACAGGGACCTATAGCAATCAGCCCCAGCATTTT.

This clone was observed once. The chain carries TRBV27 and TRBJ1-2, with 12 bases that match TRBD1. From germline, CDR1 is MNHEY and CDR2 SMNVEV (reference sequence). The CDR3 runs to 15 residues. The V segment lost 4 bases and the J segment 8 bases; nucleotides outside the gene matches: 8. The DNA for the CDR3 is TGTGCCAGCAGTTCCGACGGGACAGGGGGCTCCGGCTACACCTTC. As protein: CASSSDGTGGSGYTF.

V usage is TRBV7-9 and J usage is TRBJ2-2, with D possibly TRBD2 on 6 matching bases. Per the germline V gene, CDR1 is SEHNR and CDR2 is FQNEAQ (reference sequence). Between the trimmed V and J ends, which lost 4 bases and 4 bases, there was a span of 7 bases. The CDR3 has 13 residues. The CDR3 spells CASSSGVTGELFF. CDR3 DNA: TGTGCCAGCAGCTCGGGGGTCACCGGGGAGCTGTTTTTT.

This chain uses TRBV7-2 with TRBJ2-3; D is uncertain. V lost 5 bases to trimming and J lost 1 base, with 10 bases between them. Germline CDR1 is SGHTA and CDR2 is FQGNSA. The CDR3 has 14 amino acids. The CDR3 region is CASSLRVGTDTQYF. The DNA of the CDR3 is TGTGCCAGCAGCCTACGGGTGGGCACAGATACGCAGTATTTT.

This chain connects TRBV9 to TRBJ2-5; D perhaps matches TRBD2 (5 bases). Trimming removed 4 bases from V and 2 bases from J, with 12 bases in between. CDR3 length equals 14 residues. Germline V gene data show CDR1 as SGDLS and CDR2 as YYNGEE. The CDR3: CASSPGGAQETQYF. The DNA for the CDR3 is TGTGCCAGCAGCCCCGGAGGAGCACAAGAGACCCAGTACTTC.